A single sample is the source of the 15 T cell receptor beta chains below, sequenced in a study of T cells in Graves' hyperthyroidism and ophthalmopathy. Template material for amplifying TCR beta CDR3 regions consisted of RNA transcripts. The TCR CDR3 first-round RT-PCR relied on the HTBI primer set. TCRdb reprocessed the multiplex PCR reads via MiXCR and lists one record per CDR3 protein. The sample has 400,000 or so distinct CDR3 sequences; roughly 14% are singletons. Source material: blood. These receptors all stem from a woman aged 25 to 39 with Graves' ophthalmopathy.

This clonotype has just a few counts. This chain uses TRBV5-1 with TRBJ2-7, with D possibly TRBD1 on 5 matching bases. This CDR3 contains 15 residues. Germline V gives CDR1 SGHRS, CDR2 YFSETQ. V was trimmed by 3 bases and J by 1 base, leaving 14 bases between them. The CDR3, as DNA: TGCGCCAGCAGCTCTACAGGCCTTAAGTCCTACGAGCAGTACTTC. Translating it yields CASSSTGLKSYEQYF.

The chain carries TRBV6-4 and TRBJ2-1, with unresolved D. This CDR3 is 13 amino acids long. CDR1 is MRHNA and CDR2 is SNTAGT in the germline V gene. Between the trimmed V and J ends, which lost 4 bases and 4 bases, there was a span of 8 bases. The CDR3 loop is CASSGTEYNEQFF. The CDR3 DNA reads TGTGCCAGCAGTGGAACAGAGTACAATGAGCAGTTCTTC.

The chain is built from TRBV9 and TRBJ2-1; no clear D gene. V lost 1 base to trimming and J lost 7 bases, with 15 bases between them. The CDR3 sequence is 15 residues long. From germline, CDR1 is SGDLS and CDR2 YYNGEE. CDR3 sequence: CASSVSKGVWNEQFF. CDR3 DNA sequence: TGTGCCAGCAGCGTAAGTAAGGGTGTATGGAATGAGCAGTTCTTC.

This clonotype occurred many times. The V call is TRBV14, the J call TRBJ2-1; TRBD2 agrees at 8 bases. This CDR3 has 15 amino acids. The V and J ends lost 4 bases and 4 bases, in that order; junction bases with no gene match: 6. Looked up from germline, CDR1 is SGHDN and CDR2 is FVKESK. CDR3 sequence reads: CASSRTGGVYNEQFF. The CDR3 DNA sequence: TGTGCCAGCAGCCGCACCGGGGGGGTATACAATGAGCAGTTCTTC. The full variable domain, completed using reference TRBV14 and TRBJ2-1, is EAGVTQFPSHSVIEKGQTVTLRCDPISGHDNLYWYRRVMGKEIKFLLHFVKESKQDESGMPNNRFLAERTGGTYSTLKVQPAELEDSGVYFCASSRTGGVYNEQFFGPGTRLTVL.

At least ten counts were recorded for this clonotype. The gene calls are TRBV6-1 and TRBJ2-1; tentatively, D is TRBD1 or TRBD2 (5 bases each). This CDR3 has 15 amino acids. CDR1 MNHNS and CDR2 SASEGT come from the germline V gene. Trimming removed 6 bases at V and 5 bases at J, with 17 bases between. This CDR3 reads CASSRDAHADNEQFF. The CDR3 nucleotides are TGTGCCAGCAGCCGGGACGCACACGCTGACAATGAGCAGTTCTTC.

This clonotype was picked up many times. The CDR3 region has the DNA TGTGCCAGCAGCTTAGATCTGGGGGACAGGGGTTTGTCTTTCTTT. Translation: CASSLDLGDRGLSFF. The chain links TRBV11-2 to TRBJ1-1; 10 bases align to TRBD1. The CDR3 has 15 amino acids. The germline gives CDR1 SGHAT, CDR2 FQNNGV. With V trimmed by 0 bases and J by 12 bases, 10 bases remained unmatched.

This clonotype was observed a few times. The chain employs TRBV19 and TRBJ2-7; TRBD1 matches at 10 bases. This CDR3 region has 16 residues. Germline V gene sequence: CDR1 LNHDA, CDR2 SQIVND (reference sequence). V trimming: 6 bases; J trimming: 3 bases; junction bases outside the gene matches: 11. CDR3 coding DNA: TGTGCCAGTAGATATGCCGGGACAGGGGCCCTCTACGAGCAGTACTTC. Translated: CASRYAGTGALYEQYF.

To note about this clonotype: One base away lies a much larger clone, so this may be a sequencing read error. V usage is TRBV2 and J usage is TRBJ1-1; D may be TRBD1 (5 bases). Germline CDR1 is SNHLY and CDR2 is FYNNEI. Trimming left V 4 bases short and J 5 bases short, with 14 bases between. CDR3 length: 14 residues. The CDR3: CASSVPGQRTEAFF. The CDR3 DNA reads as TGTGCCAGCAGTGTACCCGGACAAAGGACTGAAGCTTTCTTT.

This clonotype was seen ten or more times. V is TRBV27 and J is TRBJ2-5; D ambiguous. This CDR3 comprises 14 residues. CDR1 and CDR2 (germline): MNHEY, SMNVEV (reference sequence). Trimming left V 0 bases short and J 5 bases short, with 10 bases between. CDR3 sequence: CASSLSTALETQYF. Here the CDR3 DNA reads TGTGCCAGCAGTTTATCCACAGCCTTGGAGACCCAGTACTTC.

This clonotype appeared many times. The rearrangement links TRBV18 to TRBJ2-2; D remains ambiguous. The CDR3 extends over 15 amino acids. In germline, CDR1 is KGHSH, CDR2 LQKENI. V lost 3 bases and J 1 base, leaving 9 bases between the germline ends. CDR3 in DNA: TGTGCCAGCTCACCTCGTAGACTGAACACCGGGGAGCTGTTTTTT. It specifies CASSPRRLNTGELFF.

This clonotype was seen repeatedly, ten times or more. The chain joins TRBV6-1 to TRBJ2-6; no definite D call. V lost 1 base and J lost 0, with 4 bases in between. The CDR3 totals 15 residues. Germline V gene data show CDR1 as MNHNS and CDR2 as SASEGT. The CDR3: CASSEESSGANVLTF. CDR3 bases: TGTGCCAGCAGTGAAGAAAGCTCTGGGGCCAACGTCCTGACTTTC.

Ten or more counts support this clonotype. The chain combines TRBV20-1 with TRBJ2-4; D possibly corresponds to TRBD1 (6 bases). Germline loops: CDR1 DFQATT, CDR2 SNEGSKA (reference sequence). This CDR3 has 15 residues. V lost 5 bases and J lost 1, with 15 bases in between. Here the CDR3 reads CSASRGWEAKNIQYF. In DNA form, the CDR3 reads TGCAGTGCTTCTAGGGGGTGGGAGGCCAAAAACATTCAGTACTTC.

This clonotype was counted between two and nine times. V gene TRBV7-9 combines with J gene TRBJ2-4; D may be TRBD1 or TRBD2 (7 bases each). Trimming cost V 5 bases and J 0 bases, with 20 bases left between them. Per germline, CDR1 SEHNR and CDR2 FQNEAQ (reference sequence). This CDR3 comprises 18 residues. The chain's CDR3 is CASSTNNRGGVAKNIQYF. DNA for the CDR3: TGTGCCAGCAGCACCAATAACAGGGGAGGGGTAGCCAAAAACATTCAGTACTTC.

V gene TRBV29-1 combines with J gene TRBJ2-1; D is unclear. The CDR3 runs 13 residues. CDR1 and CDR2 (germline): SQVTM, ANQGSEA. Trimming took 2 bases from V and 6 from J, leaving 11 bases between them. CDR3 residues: CSVEPRVGNEQFF. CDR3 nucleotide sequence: TGCAGCGTTGAACCTAGAGTTGGCAATGAGCAGTTCTTC.

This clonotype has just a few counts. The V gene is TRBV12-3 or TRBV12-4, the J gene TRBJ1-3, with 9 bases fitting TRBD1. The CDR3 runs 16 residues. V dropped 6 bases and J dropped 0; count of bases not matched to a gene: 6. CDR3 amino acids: CASRPPGQGSGNTIYF. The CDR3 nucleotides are TGTGCCAGCAGGCCTCCGGGACAGGGCTCTGGAAACACCATATATTTT.